Following are 26 T cell receptor beta chains from one sample sequenced in a study of T cell repertoires in cytomegalovirus infection. No antigen has been identified for these receptors. Each CDR3 protein is one row after TCRdb ran MiXCR on the reads. The sample contains about 920,000 distinct CDR3 sequences, around a third of which appear only once. Sequencing used cultured CD8+ T cells from PBMCs, obtained from culture after CMV antigen stimulation. The receptors stem from a human donor in good health (CMV status not recorded). Some clones in this sample may be carry-over from other donors' samples.

The chain is built from TRBV27 and TRBJ1-1; D is uncertain. The CDR3 sequence is 14 residues long. The germline gives CDR1 MNHEY, CDR2 SMNVEV (reference sequence). V shed 2 bases and J shed 5 bases, with 12 bases lying between them. The CDR3 sequence is CASSLKRGETEAFF. The DNA for the CDR3 is TGTGCCAGCAGTTTAAAGCGAGGCGAGACTGAAGCTTTCTTT.

Many counts were recorded for this clonotype. The CDR3 sequence: CASSTGRPQETQYF. The CDR3 coding sequence is TGTGCCAGCAGCACCGGACGTCCACAAGAGACCCAGTACTTC. V usage is TRBV5-6 and J usage is TRBJ2-5; unclear D gene. Germline V CDR1 and CDR2: SGHDT, YYEEEE. V was clipped by 4 bases and J by 2 bases, with 12 bases between them. The length of the CDR3 is 14 residues.

V gene TRBV12-3 or TRBV12-4 combines with J gene TRBJ2-2; no definite D call. This CDR3 region has 13 residues. V dropped 7 bases and J dropped 5 bases, with 11 bases sitting between them. The DNA of the CDR3 is TGTGCCAGCACCCCCCCGGGTACCGGGGAGCTGTTTTTT. Protein: CASTPPGTGELFF.

The V call is TRBV10-3, the J call TRBJ1-5; D perhaps matches TRBD1 (6 bases). The V and J ends lost 6 bases and 5 bases respectively, with 11 bases between them. There are 13 residues in the CDR3. Germline CDR1 ENHRY, CDR2 SYGVKD. The CDR3 here is CAIRKTGDQPQHF. Here the CDR3 DNA reads TGTGCCATCAGGAAGACAGGCGATCAGCCCCAGCATTTT.

The chain is built from TRBV2 and TRBJ2-5, with 8 bases identical to TRBD2. CDR3 size: 16 residues. Germline CDR1 is SNHLY and CDR2 is FYNNEI. The ends lost 6 bases at V and 1 base at J; junction bases unmatched: 10. Written as DNA, the CDR3 is TGTGCCAGCAGCACGGGGGGGCTCGGACTCCAAGAGACCCAGTACTTC. Translated: CASSTGGLGLQETQYF.

The chain joins TRBV6-6 to TRBJ2-1; 10 bases align to TRBD1. Germline CDR1 and CDR2: MNHNY and SVGAGI (reference sequence). The V gene end was trimmed by 6 bases and the J gene end by 2 bases; junction bases not matched to a gene: 1. This CDR3 has 14 amino acids. CDR3 coding DNA: TGTGCCAGCAGAGACAGGGGGCCCTACAATGAGCAGTTCTTC. Encoded protein: CASRDRGPYNEQFF.

This clonotype was observed a few times. The V and J genes are TRBV7-9 and TRBJ1-2; 7 bases are a match to TRBD1. The CDR3 totals 17 residues. V shed 1 base, J shed 2 bases, and the junction held 10 bases outside the gene matches. Germline assignment: CDR1 SEHNR and CDR2 FQNEAQ (reference sequence). Here the CDR3 reads CASSLGEKGGPNYGYTF. The CDR3 DNA follows: TGTGCCAGCAGCTTAGGGGAGAAAGGGGGCCCCAACTATGGCTACACCTTC.

This clonotype was observed a handful of times. The chain joins TRBV7-9 to TRBJ1-6; D not certain. The germline CDR1 and CDR2 sequences are SEHNR and FQNEAQ (reference sequence). The V end lost 5 bases, the J end lost 8 bases, and 7 bases lay between the germline ends. CDR3 length: 12 residues. CDR3 DNA sequence: TGTGCCAGCAGCCAAGAAGATTCACCCCTCCACTTT. Its translation is CASSQEDSPLHF.

V and J are TRBV7-2 and TRBJ2-1; D might be TRBD2 (6 bases). The CDR3 is 15 amino acids. V lost 1 base, J lost 2 bases, and 9 bases lay in between. CDR1 is SGHTA, CDR2 FQGNSA, per germline. Written as DNA, the CDR3 is TGTGCCAGCAGCTTAGTGGAGGGGACCTACAATGAGCAGTTCTTC. It is translated as CASSLVEGTYNEQFF.

The chain employs TRBV19 and TRBJ2-3, with 14 bases matching TRBD2. This CDR3 comprises 19 residues. Trimming cost V 6 bases and J 1 base; bases outside gene matches: 12. Germline V CDR1 and CDR2: LNHDA, SQIVND (reference sequence). The CDR3 sequence is CASRGTSGGLSPRTDTQYF. CDR3 nucleotide sequence: TGTGCCAGTAGGGGGACTAGCGGGGGCCTCTCCCCACGCACAGATACGCAGTATTTT.

This chain links TRBV18 with TRBJ2-7; 7 bases are shared with TRBD1. There are 14 residues in the CDR3. The germline V gene has CDR1 KGHSH and CDR2 LQKENI. V gave up 0 bases and J gave up 2 bases; unmatched junction bases: 1. CDR3 amino acids: CASSPPTGPYEQYF. The CDR3 DNA sequence: TGTGCCAGCTCACCACCGACAGGGCCCTACGAGCAGTACTTC.

This sequence joins TRBV18 and TRBJ2-6; D is perhaps TRBD1 (6 bases). Trimming left V 6 bases short and J 0 bases short, with 18 bases between. The germline gives CDR1 KGHSH, CDR2 LQKENI. CDR3 length: 18 amino acids. CDR3 nucleotides: TGTGCCAGCTCTATCCTAACAGGGAACCCCTCTGGGGCCAACGTCCTGACTTTC. Protein: CASSILTGNPSGANVLTF.

The chain combines TRBV20-1 with TRBJ2-7; 10 nucleotides line up with TRBD1. CDR1 is DFQATT and CDR2 is SNEGSKA in the germline V gene (reference sequence). V gave up 0 bases and J gave up 4 bases; unmatched junction bases: 9. CDR3 size: 16 residues. CDR3 residues: CSARDRQGANNYEQYV. The CDR3 nucleotides read TGCAGTGCTAGAGACAGACAGGGGGCCAACAATTACGAGCAGTACGTC.

This clonotype was detected only a few times. The chain has TRBV24-1 and TRBJ1-2; D is undetermined. The CDR3 is made up of 14 amino acids. The V end was cut by 7 bases, the J end by 0 bases, with 11 bases between. Germline CDR1 KGHDR, CDR2 SFDVKD. The CDR3 is CATSGAYSNYGYTF. The CDR3 DNA reads as TGTGCCACCAGCGGAGCCTACTCTAACTATGGCTACACCTTC.

The chain combines TRBV5-5 with TRBJ2-1, with 8 positions matching TRBD2. Germline values: CDR1 SGHKS, CDR2 YYEKEE (reference sequence). V dropped 4 bases and J dropped 5; count of bases not matched to a gene: 8. The CDR3 has 15 amino acids. The CDR3 nucleotides read TGTGCCAGCAGCCCTCCGGGACTAGGAGACAATGAGCAGTTCTTC. Encoded protein: CASSPPGLGDNEQFF. The entire variable domain, with the rest obtained from reference TRBV5-5 and TRBJ2-1, is as follows: DAGVTQSPTHLIKTRGQQVTLRCSPISGHKSVSWYQQVLGQGPQFIFQYYEKEERGRGNFPDRFSARQFPNYSSELNVNALLLGDSALYLCASSPPGLGDNEQFFGPGTRLTVL.

This chain uses TRBV27 with TRBJ1-4; D is ambiguous. Germline loops: CDR1 MNHEY, CDR2 SMNVEV (reference sequence). The CDR3 runs to 14 residues. V dropped 5 bases and J dropped 4 bases, with 11 bases sitting between them. The CDR3 nucleotides are TGTGCCAGCAGTACCGCGGGGTTTAATGAAAAACTGTTTTTT. This translates into CASSTAGFNEKLFF.

This clonotype was counted a few times. V is TRBV20-1 and J is TRBJ1-1, with 9 bases identical to TRBD1. J gave up 0 bases and V 0 bases, and 11 bases lay outside the gene matches. Germline V CDR1 and CDR2: DFQATT, SNEGSKA (reference sequence). This CDR3 contains 18 residues. The CDR3 nucleotides read TGCAGTGCTAGAGATTGGCGGACAGGGGTTTACATGAACACTGAAGCTTTCTTT. Protein product: CSARDWRTGVYMNTEAFF.

As DNA, the CDR3 is TGCGCCAGCAGCCTACAGTCCATGAACACTGAAGCTTTCTTT. Its translation is CASSLQSMNTEAFF. The chain combines TRBV4-1 with TRBJ1-1; D is unclear. Per germline, CDR1 MGHRA and CDR2 YSYEKL. The CDR3 covers 14 residues. V dropped 4 bases and J dropped 0 bases, with 9 bases sitting between them.

DNA for the CDR3: TGTGCCAGCAGTTTACGGGGGGCCCATCCTGATACGCAGTATTTT. Translating gives CASSLRGAHPDTQYF. The rearrangement links TRBV27 to TRBJ2-3, with a tentative D call TRBD2 (7 bases). The germline CDR1 and CDR2 sequences are MNHEY and SMNVEV (reference sequence). The CDR3 sequence is 15 residues long. V was trimmed by 2 bases and J by 6 bases, leaving 15 bases between them.

The rearrangement uses TRBV7-6 and TRBJ1-2; no reliable D call. The CDR3 extends over 14 amino acids. V was shortened by 3 bases and J by 6 bases, with 14 bases between the two germline ends. Looked up from germline, CDR1 is SGHVS and CDR2 is FNYEAQ. CDR3: CASSFELGRDGYTF. The DNA of the CDR3 is TGTGCCAGCAGCTTTGAATTAGGGAGGGATGGCTACACCTTC.

The sample holds a few counts of this clonotype. This chain connects TRBV6-5 to TRBJ1-1; the D gene is possibly TRBD1 (5 bases). This CDR3 comprises 15 residues. CDR1 and CDR2 (germline): MNHEY, SVGAGI. Trimming cost V 5 bases and J 4 bases, with 17 bases left between them. CDR3 bases: TGTGCCAGCAGTAAATGGGGGGAGCGGTTCACTGAAGCTTTCTTT. It codes for CASSKWGERFTEAFF.

The chain joins TRBV7-9 to TRBJ1-1; D call uncertain. Trimming cost V 5 bases and J 0 bases, with 13 bases left between them. Germline V gene lookup returns CDR1 SEHNR and CDR2 FQNEAQ (reference sequence). The CDR3 consists of 15 residues. The CDR3 DNA is TGTGCCAGCAGCCCTGCCCAGGCACTGAACACTGAAGCTTTCTTT. Translation: CASSPAQALNTEAFF.

This chain joins TRBV7-8 and TRBJ2-1; D gene unclear. Germline V lookup: CDR1 SGHVS, CDR2 FQNEAQ. The CDR3 extends over 12 amino acids. V lost 5 bases and J lost 11, with 13 bases in between. The CDR3, as DNA: TGTGCCAGCAGCCCCATCCCCCAGCAGCAGTTCTTC. Translating it yields CASSPIPQQQFF.

The chain combines TRBV28 with TRBJ1-5, with D possibly TRBD1 on 6 matching bases. The CDR3 has 14 residues. The V end was cut by 6 bases, the J end by 7 bases, with 16 bases between. Germline V lookup: CDR1 MDHEN, CDR2 SYDVKM. CDR3 in DNA: TGTGCCAGCAGCTCTACAGGGCTCGGGCAGCCCCAGCATTTT. It yields the protein CASSSTGLGQPQHF.

There are a few counts of this clonotype. V and J are TRBV4-1 and TRBJ1-6, with D unclear. The CDR3 totals 16 residues. Trimming shortened V by 0 bases and J by 2 bases, and 8 bases separated the two germline ends. Germline V lookup: CDR1 MGHRA, CDR2 YSYEKL. CDR3 bases: TGCGCCAGCAGCCAAGAAATCGTGCCCTATAATTCACCCCTCCACTTT. Protein product: CASSQEIVPYNSPLHF.

This sequence joins TRBV6-5 and TRBJ2-7; D is undetermined. This CDR3 comprises 14 residues. CDR1 and CDR2 (germline): MNHEY, SVGAGI. V was trimmed by 7 bases and J by 0 bases, leaving 13 bases between them. CDR3 sequence (DNA): TGTGCCAGCACCTACAGCCCGGACTCCTACGAGCAGTACTTC. Its protein product is CASTYSPDSYEQYF.